A selection of T cell receptor beta chains follows, all from one sample in a study of type 1 regulatory T cells. TCRdb reprocessed the reads via MiXCR and lists one record per CDR3 protein. The data hold about 59,000 distinct CDR3 sequences, with less than 70% observed a single time. These TCRs' antigens remain unknown. The sequenced sample was cultured non-Tr1 T cells, either the whole culture or a sorted T cell fraction (not recorded which). The receptors were sampled from a human donor in good health. The CDR3 runs from the conserved cysteine through the conserved F or W. The order of the fields is V gene, J gene, CDR3 length, CDR3 protein.

>TRBV27|TRBJ2-2|13
CASSLEVTGELFF
>TRBV6-2/TRBV6-3|TRBJ2-5|14
CASRWTGAKETQYF
>TRBV12-5|TRBJ2-2|15
CASGLVQADTGELFF
>TRBV7-6|TRBJ2-7|14
CASSLGYQTYEQYF
>TRBV6-6|TRBJ1-2|14
CASSYDQRGSGYTF
>TRBV9|TRBJ1-6|14
CASSVGRGNSPLHF
>TRBV24-1|TRBJ2-3|14
CATLLPGSADTQYF
>TRBV5-5|TRBJ1-5|17
CASSSSTPDSFNQPQHF
>TRBV11-2|TRBJ2-2|16
CASRPLAGVNTGELFF
>TRBV6-1|TRBJ1-6|15
CASSRGFNYNSPLHF
>TRBV4-1|TRBJ2-4|18
CASSPGYGQGLAKNIQYF
>TRBV24-1|TRBJ1-5|16
CATSDVSQGSDQPQHF
>TRBV19|TRBJ2-1|17
CASSPGASRGSYNEQFF
>TRBV12-3/TRBV12-4|TRBJ2-1|14
CASSLPQGHNEQFF
>TRBV20-1|TRBJ2-1|18
CSARGGVVAGESYNEQFF
>TRBV6-4|TRBJ2-3|16
CASSDSRGPGQDTQYF
>TRBV19|TRBJ1-2|14
CATTPMDSNYGYTF
>TRBV12-3/TRBV12-4|TRBJ1-3|14
CASTFGHLGNTIYF
>TRBV30|TRBJ2-2|14
CARTALAGTGELFF
>TRBV20-1|TRBJ2-3|16
CSARDIGLTSTDTQYF
>TRBV2|TRBJ2-7|15
CASSVRGRSSYEQYF
>TRBV4-2|TRBJ2-7|14
CASSQDEGVSEQYF
>TRBV27|TRBJ1-1|12
CATVGAGTEAFF
>TRBV20-1|TRBJ2-6|17
CSSRIPGDSSGANVLTF
>TRBV2|TRBJ1-6|17
CASRWSRNKYEDSPLHF
>TRBV7-2|TRBJ2-3|17
CASSLGTSGRATDTQYF
>TRBV5-4|TRBJ2-1|16
CASSLFQATDYNEQFF
>TRBV5-1|TRBJ1-2|13
CASSISGTDGYTF
>TRBV24-1|TRBJ2-1|12
CATSDQGVKQFF
>TRBV9|TRBJ1-2|15
CASSVDRTFRYGYTF
>TRBV7-8|TRBJ2-2|17
CASSARRQGLNTGELFF
>TRBV19|TRBJ1-1|15
CASSITGIMNTEAFF
>TRBV6-1|TRBJ2-7|15
CASRRGSGSSYEQYF
>TRBV7-2|TRBJ2-7|15
CASSPDFGTDYEQYF
>TRBV11-2|TRBJ2-1|15
CASSLGLAGVHEQFF
>TRBV9|TRBJ2-1|14
CASSVGGMDNEQFF
>TRBV9|TRBJ2-3|15
CASSVSSGDTDTQYF
>TRBV7-9|TRBJ2-7|15
CASSAWGTGTYEQYF
>TRBV7-3|TRBJ2-6|16
CASSSTGAGGANVLTF
>TRBV27|TRBJ2-2|15
CASSSDRVVEGELFF
>TRBV3-1|TRBJ2-1|17
CASSQASGADTYNEQFF
>TRBV28|TRBJ2-1|14
CASSWGDPNNEQFF
>TRBV6-1|TRBJ1-2|16
CASFPDRGLPAPGYTF
>TRBV29-1|TRBJ2-7|12
CSANDGSYEQYF